This T cell receptor (beta chain) was identified in a study of control samples from healthy donors and cancer patients. Clones were read by immunoSEQ multiplex PCR, and TCRdb kept only the in-frame ones, dropping some. The sample holds 150,000 to 200,000 clones, roughly nine tenths seen once. Germline V gene sequence: CDR1 LNHNV, CDR2 YYDKDF (reference sequence). The CDR3 spans 14 residues. Trimming took 3 bases from V and 4 from J, leaving 12 bases between them. The gene calls are TRBV15 and TRBJ2-5; a weak D match, TRBD2 (6 bases). The sequenced sample was blood. The clonotype originates from a man aged 25-45 years in good health. The chain's CDR3 is CATSRGQGGETQYF. DNA of the CDR3: TGTGCCACCAGCAGGGGGCAGGGAGGAGAGACCCAGTACTTC.